These 30 T cell receptor beta chains came from one sample sequenced in a study of control samples from healthy donors and cancer patients. TCRdb's table, derived via immunoSEQ multiplex PCR, lists solely in-frame clones and lacks some. Among fewer than 250,000 clones, approximately 90% were seen once, and the ten largest hold 1.5% to 2%. The sequencing input was blood. The receptors come from a man aged 25 to 45 in good health.

The chain recombines TRBV2 with TRBJ1-5; D ambiguous. The CDR3 loop spans 15 amino acids. In germline, CDR1 is SNHLY, CDR2 FYNNEI. Trimming pared 3 bases from V and 0 bases from J, leaving 9 bases between. As DNA, the CDR3 is TGTGCCAGCAGTGAGGATCGACCTAGCAATCAGCCCCAGCATTTT. Amino acids: CASSEDRPSNQPQHF.

The V and J genes are TRBV11-2 and TRBJ1-6; the match to TRBD1 covers 8 bases. Trimming cost V 1 base and J 10 bases; bases outside gene matches: 6. The CDR3 runs to 15 residues. Germline CDR1 reads SGHAT; CDR2 reads FQNNGV. In DNA, the CDR3 is TGTGCCAGCAGCTTAGTTACCAGGGGGCACTCACCCCTCCACTTT. It translates to CASSLVTRGHSPLHF. Supplemented by reference TRBV11-2 and TRBJ1-6, the full variable domain reads EAGVAQSPRYKIIEKRQSVAFWCNPISGHATLYWYQQILGQGPKLLIQFQNNGVVDDSQLPKDRFSAERLKGVDSTLKIQPAKLEDSAVYLCASSLVTRGHSPLHFGNGTRLTVT.

CDR3 loop: CASGMYRGYEQYF. The CDR3 DNA sequence: TGTGCCAGCGGTATGTACAGGGGCTACGAGCAGTACTTC. The chain links TRBV5-6 to TRBJ2-7; 7 nucleotides align to TRBD1. Looked up from germline, CDR1 is SGHDT and CDR2 is YYEEEE. This CDR3 has 13 amino acids. J gave up 3 bases and V 7 bases, and 7 bases lay outside the gene matches. Full variable domain (missing parts from reference TRBV5-6 and TRBJ2-7): DAGVTQSPTHLIKTRGQQVTLRCSPKSGHDTVSWYQQALGQGPQFIFQYYEEEERQRGNFPDRFSGHQFPNYSSELNVNALLLGDSALYLCASGMYRGYEQYFGPGTRLTVT.

The chain has TRBV13 and TRBJ2-7; 9 nucleotides align to TRBD1. J gave up 5 bases and V 3 bases, and 5 bases lay outside the gene matches. Germline lookup yields CDR1 PRHDT and CDR2 FYEKMQ (reference sequence). The CDR3 is 14 residues long. The CDR3 DNA is TGTGCCAGCAGCTTTGACAGGGGGATTAACGAGCAGTACTTC. This gives the protein CASSFDRGINEQYF.

The gene calls are TRBV6-6 and TRBJ2-2; a possible D gene is TRBD2 (6 bases). The germline gives CDR1 MNHNY, CDR2 SVGAGI (reference sequence). This CDR3 region has 14 residues. The V and J ends lost 4 bases and 12 bases respectively, with 18 bases between them. The CDR3 region has the DNA TGTGCCAGCAGTTCGACCCCGGCAGGGAGGAAGCTGTTTTTT. Translating it yields CASSSTPAGRKLFF.

CDR3 DNA sequence: TGTGCCAGCAGCTTAGCTGAGGGAAACTATGGCTACACCTTC. This encodes CASSLAEGNYGYTF. V gene TRBV7-8 combines with J gene TRBJ1-2, with D unresolved. CDR3 length equals 14 residues. Germline V gene lookup returns CDR1 SGHVS and CDR2 FQNEAQ. Trimming shortened V by 0 bases and J by 2 bases, and 7 bases separated the two germline ends. Drawing the rest from reference TRBV7-8 and TRBJ1-2, the complete variable domain is GAGVSQSPRYKVAKRGQDVALRCDPISGHVSLFWYQQALGQGPEFLTYFQNEAQLDKSGLPSDRFFAERPEGSVSTLKIQRTQQEDSAVYLCASSLAEGNYGYTFGSGTRLTVV.

J is TRBJ2-3 and V is TRBV5-4; the D is unclear. The CDR3 is 11 residues long. Germline V gene lookup returns CDR1 SGHNT and CDR2 YYREEE (reference sequence). V lost 7 bases to trimming and J lost 6 bases, with 9 bases between them. The CDR3 nucleotides read TGTGCCAGCCAGACTGGGGATACGCAGTATTTT. Its protein is CASQTGDTQYF.

The chain links TRBV6-6 to TRBJ1-1, with 9 nucleotides matching TRBD1. CDR1 and CDR2 (germline): MNHNY, SVGAGI (reference sequence). Germline trimming cut 7 bases from V and 1 base from J; bases unmatched to any gene: 1. This CDR3 region has 13 residues. In nucleotides, the CDR3 is TGTGCCAGCATGGACAGGGGGAACACTGAAGCTTTCTTT. Amino acids: CASMDRGNTEAFF.

This clone was picked up a small number of times. The chain employs TRBV21-1 and TRBJ1-6. TRBV21-1 is an annotated pseudogene. The CDR3 is 14 amino acids. In nucleotides, the CDR3 is TGTGCCAGCAGCAAAGTAGTCCGGGATTCACCCCTCCACTTT. Residues: CASSKVVRDSPLHF.

The gene calls are TRBV15 and TRBJ1-2; D not certain. This CDR3 is built from 13 residues. Germline CDR1 LNHNV, CDR2 YYDKDF (reference sequence). V lost 0 bases to trimming and J lost 4 bases, with 6 bases between them. CDR3 region: CATSREGTYGYTF. Written as DNA, the CDR3 is TGTGCCACCAGCAGAGAAGGAACCTATGGCTACACCTTC.

The rearrangement uses TRBV30 and TRBJ1-1; 8 nucleotides align to TRBD1. J gave up 4 bases and V 2 bases, and 15 bases lay outside the gene matches. This CDR3 region has 17 residues. The V gene's germline CDR1 is GTSNPN and CDR2 SVGIG (reference sequence). The CDR3 sequence: CAWSTGQGVFRGTEAFF. The DNA for the CDR3 is TGTGCCTGGAGTACCGGACAGGGTGTTTTTCGTGGCACTGAAGCTTTCTTT. Full variable domain (remainder filled in from reference TRBV30 and TRBJ1-1): SQTIHQWPATLVQPVGSPLSLECTVEGTSNPNLYWYRQAAGRGLQLLFYSVGIGQISSEVPQNLSASRPQDRQFILSSKKLLLSDSGFYLCAWSTGQGVFRGTEAFFGQGTRLTVV.

About this clone itself: The DNA is left out, because the CDR3 cannot be placed on it with certainty; the CDR3 is given as TCRdb lists it. The rearrangement uses TRBV7-2 and TRBJ2-3; TRBD2 reflects the table's D call only, with no check against the DNA. Per germline, CDR1 SGHTA and CDR2 FQGNSA. The CDR3 contains 15 residues when both ends are counted. CDR3 loop: CASSLVVAGGSIPYF.

The chain uses TRBV4-1 and TRBJ2-7; D may be TRBD1 (6 bases). The V end lost 1 base, the J end lost 2 bases, and 9 bases lay between the germline ends. In germline, CDR1 is MGHRA, CDR2 YSYEKL. The CDR3 runs to 14 residues. CDR3 bases: TGCGCCAGCAGCCAAGTGGGGGCAACCTACGAGCAGTACTTC. This sequence encodes CASSQVGATYEQYF.

Here the CDR3 reads CAWSVSRISEQFF. The DNA of the CDR3 is TGTGCCTGGAGTGTGTCTAGAATTAGTGAGCAGTTCTTC. This rearrangement joins TRBV30 to TRBJ2-1, with unresolved D. Germline V gene sequence: CDR1 GTSNPN, CDR2 SVGIG (reference sequence). The CDR3 contains 13 residues. Trimming shortened V by 0 bases and J by 9 bases, and 12 bases separated the two germline ends. The complete variable domain, with remaining parts taken from reference TRBV30 and TRBJ2-1, reads SQTIHQWPATLVQPVGSPLSLECTVEGTSNPNLYWYRQAAGRGLQLLFYSVGIGQISSEVPQNLSASRPQDRQFILSSKKLLLSDSGFYLCAWSVSRISEQFFGPGTRLTVL.

V is TRBV5-1 and J is TRBJ2-1; D is possibly TRBD2 (6 bases). The ends were cut back, 4 bases at V and 2 bases at J, with 25 bases in the middle. The CDR3 is 19 residues long. The germline V gene encodes CDR1 SGHRS and CDR2 YFSETQ. DNA of the CDR3: TGCGCCAGCAGCCTGCCGTTATATCCTCAGCGGGCAACCTACAATGAGCAGTTCTTC. It specifies CASSLPLYPQRATYNEQFF.

V and J are TRBV11-3 and TRBJ1-2; D perhaps matches TRBD1 (5 bases). V was cut by 2 bases and J by 3 bases, with 10 bases left in between. The CDR3 runs to 14 residues. CDR1 SGHNT and CDR2 YENEEA come from the germline V gene. The CDR3 loop reads CASSLRGLYYGYTF. The CDR3 nucleotides read TGTGCCAGCAGCTTACGGGGCCTGTACTATGGCTACACCTTC.

The chain combines TRBV7-2 with TRBJ2-1; possibly TRBD2 for D (5 bases). Germline CDR1 and CDR2: SGHTA and FQGNSA. The CDR3 is 16 amino acids. V gave up 3 bases and J gave up 0 bases, with 12 bases separating them. CDR3 in DNA: TGTGCCAGCAGCTTTTCGTTGGGGAGCTCCTACAATGAGCAGTTCTTC. Translating gives CASSFSLGSSYNEQFF.

This rearrangement joins TRBV7-6 to TRBJ2-1; 8 bases match TRBD2. CDR3 length equals 15 residues. Germline V lookup: CDR1 SGHVS, CDR2 FNYEAQ. V shed 1 base, J shed 8 bases, and the junction held 7 bases outside the gene matches. CDR3 in amino acids: CASSLETGGPHEQFF. As DNA, the CDR3 is TGTGCCAGCAGCTTAGAAACGGGGGGGCCTCATGAGCAGTTCTTC.

This chain joins TRBV5-1 and TRBJ1-1; D unclear. The germline V gene encodes CDR1 SGHRS and CDR2 YFSETQ. CDR3 length: 15 residues. V dropped 0 bases and J dropped 1 base, with 10 bases sitting between them. CDR3 amino acids: CASSLAGSKNTEAFF. In DNA, the CDR3 is TGCGCCAGCAGCTTGGCAGGCAGTAAGAACACTGAAGCTTTCTTT. The full variable domain, in which reference TRBV5-1 and TRBJ1-1 provide the parts outside the CDR3, is KAGVTQTPRYLIKTRGQQVTLSCSPISGHRSVSWYQQTPGQGLQFLFEYFSETQRNKGNFPGRFSGRQFSNSRSEMNVSTLELGDSALYLCASSLAGSKNTEAFFGQGTRLTVV.

The chain links TRBV19 to TRBJ2-1; D is unclear. Trimming cost V 8 bases and J 0 bases, with 8 bases left between them. CDR3 length equals 13 residues. Per germline, CDR1 LNHDA and CDR2 SQIVND (reference sequence). CDR3 protein: CASHTNSYNEQFF. The CDR3 bases are TGTGCCAGTCACACCAACTCCTACAATGAGCAGTTCTTC.

V is TRBV7-8 and J is TRBJ1-2; 9 positions match TRBD1. CDR3 length equals 16 residues. Germline loops: CDR1 SGHVS, CDR2 FQNEAQ. V dropped 8 bases and J dropped 4; count of bases not matched to a gene: 14. This chain's CDR3 is CASGREQGALSYGYTF. The CDR3 nucleotides are TGTGCCAGCGGACGCGAACAGGGGGCGCTTAGCTATGGCTACACCTTC.

V gene TRBV19 combines with J gene TRBJ1-1, with D hard to call. CDR1 and CDR2 (germline): LNHDA, SQIVND (reference sequence). The CDR3 spans 16 residues. The ends were cut back, 1 base at V and 5 bases at J, with 17 bases in the middle. The CDR3 DNA reads as TGTGCCAGTAGTATAGGTCGGGGAAGCGGAAGGACTGAAGCTTTCTTT. Its translation is CASSIGRGSGRTEAFF.

The chain employs TRBV5-8 and TRBJ2-7; a weak D match, TRBD1 (6 bases). Germline loops: CDR1 SGHTS, CDR2 YDEGEE. The CDR3 sequence is 14 residues long. Trimming pared 3 bases from V and 3 bases from J, leaving 13 bases between. CDR3 protein: CASSYNTGYYEQYF. In DNA, the CDR3 is TGTGCCAGCAGCTACAACACAGGGTACTACGAGCAGTACTTC.

The rearrangement joins TRBV10-2 to TRBJ1-3, with TRBD1 matching over 8 bases. Germline lookup yields CDR1 WSHSY and CDR2 SAAADI. CDR3 size: 15 residues. The V gene end was trimmed by 6 bases and the J gene end by 4 bases; junction bases not matched to a gene: 8. The CDR3 loop is CASSQTGAAGNTIYF. The DNA of the CDR3 is TGCGCCAGCAGCCAGACAGGGGCCGCCGGAAACACCATATATTTT.

This clone was picked up one time. In DNA, the CDR3 is TGTGCTAGTGGTTTGGGATGGGGCAACACTGAAGCTTTCTTT. Amino acid sequence: CASGLGWGNTEAFF. The chain carries TRBV12-5 and TRBJ1-1, with D perhaps matching TRBD1 (5 bases). V was trimmed by 1 base and J by 2 bases, leaving 8 bases between them. The CDR3 spans 14 residues. Per germline, CDR1 LGHNT and CDR2 FRNRAP.

J is TRBJ1-3 and V is TRBV3-1 (or the pseudogene TRBV3-2); D gene uncertain. The CDR3 is 15 amino acids. The V and J ends lost 0 bases and 4 bases respectively, with 10 bases between them. Looked up from germline, CDR1 is LGHDT and CDR2 is YNNKEL (reference sequence). CDR3 bases: TGTGCCAGCAGCCAAGATCACTTTGAGGGAAACACCATATATTTT. Its translation: CASSQDHFEGNTIYF.

This sequence joins TRBV21-1 and TRBJ1-6; the D call of TRBD1 is as the table states it, not checked on the DNA. TRBV21-1 is shown as a pseudogene. The CDR3 contains 13 residues. The CDR3 region has the DNA TGTGCCAGCAGCAAAGCCAGGAATTCACCCCTCCACTTT. Translation gives CASSKARNSPLHF.

The J gene is TRBJ2-4, the V gene TRBV11-2; the match to TRBD2 covers 12 bases. The V gene end was trimmed by 3 bases and the J gene end by 5 bases; junction bases not matched to a gene: 5. Germline V gene data show CDR1 as SGHAT and CDR2 as FQNNGV. The CDR3 sequence is 16 residues long. CDR3: CASSLISSGGENIQYF. The CDR3 DNA is TGTGCCAGCAGCTTGATTTCTAGCGGGGGGGAAAACATTCAGTACTTC.

CDR3 protein: CASSAGPGGAAGGTQYF. The CDR3 DNA reads TGTGCCAGCAGCGCCGGCCCGGGGGGGGCGGCCGGGGGGACCCAGTACTTC. The V and J genes are TRBV9 and TRBJ2-5; 8 nucleotides match TRBD2. There are 17 residues in the CDR3. Per the germline V gene, CDR1 is SGDLS and CDR2 is YYNGEE. The V segment lost 3 bases and the J segment 7 bases; nucleotides outside the gene matches: 17.

The chain combines TRBV6-5 with TRBJ2-7; the D gene could be TRBD1 or TRBD2 (5 bases each). CDR1 is MNHEY and CDR2 is SVGAGI in the germline V gene. The length of the CDR3 is 16 residues. V gave up 2 bases and J gave up 4 bases, with 18 bases separating them. The CDR3 DNA sequence: TGTGCCAGCAGTTACGGTATCAGTACGGGGCGGTACGAGCAGTACTTC. As protein: CASSYGISTGRYEQYF.